This T cell receptor beta chain was identified in a study of cytomegalovirus exposure and HLA in healthy donors. Study-level information: The 120 million or so unique TCR beta sequences, from approximately 170 million T cells, were found by an earlier analysis. The study, taken as a whole, reports: Later analysis demonstrated an association between a missense DCLRE1C variant and TCR beta V- and J-gene trimming. Sequencing likely produced, as an artifact, a cluster of highly shared sequence variants.

This cohort consisted of healthy bone marrow donors. PCR used 60 Vbeta primers and 13 Jbeta primers. Using immunoSEQ multiplex PCR, the repertoire was profiled, and TCRdb retains in-frame clones only, with some absent. The sample has around 99,000 clones; approximately 71% are singletons. As regards this clone: What it binds is not known.

Losses at the gene ends were 3 bases for V and 6 bases for J; bases not matched to a gene: 18. CDR1 LNHDA and CDR2 SQIVND come from the germline V gene (reference sequence). The CDR3 sequence is 19 residues long. This receptor was taken from a man aged 35 to 55 in good health and CMV-seronegative. Sequenced input: PBMCs. The chain combines TRBV19 with TRBJ1-5; 9 positions match TRBD1. The CDR3 bases are TGTGCCAGTAGTATCAGTGTTGGACAGGGGTATGGTAACGCTCAGCCCCAGCATTTT. As protein: CASSISVGQGYGNAQPQHF.